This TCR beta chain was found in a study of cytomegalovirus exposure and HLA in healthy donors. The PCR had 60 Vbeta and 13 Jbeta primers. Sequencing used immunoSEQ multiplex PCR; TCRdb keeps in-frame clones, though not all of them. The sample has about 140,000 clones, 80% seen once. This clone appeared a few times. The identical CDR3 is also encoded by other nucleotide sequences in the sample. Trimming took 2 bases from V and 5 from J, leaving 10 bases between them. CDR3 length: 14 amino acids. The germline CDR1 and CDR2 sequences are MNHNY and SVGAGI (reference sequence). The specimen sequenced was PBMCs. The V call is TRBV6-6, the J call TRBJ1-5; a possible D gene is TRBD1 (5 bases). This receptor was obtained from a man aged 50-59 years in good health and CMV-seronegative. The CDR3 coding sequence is TGTGCCAGCAGTTACCGCGACAGAGATCAGCCCCAGCATTTT. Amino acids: CASSYRDRDQPQHF.